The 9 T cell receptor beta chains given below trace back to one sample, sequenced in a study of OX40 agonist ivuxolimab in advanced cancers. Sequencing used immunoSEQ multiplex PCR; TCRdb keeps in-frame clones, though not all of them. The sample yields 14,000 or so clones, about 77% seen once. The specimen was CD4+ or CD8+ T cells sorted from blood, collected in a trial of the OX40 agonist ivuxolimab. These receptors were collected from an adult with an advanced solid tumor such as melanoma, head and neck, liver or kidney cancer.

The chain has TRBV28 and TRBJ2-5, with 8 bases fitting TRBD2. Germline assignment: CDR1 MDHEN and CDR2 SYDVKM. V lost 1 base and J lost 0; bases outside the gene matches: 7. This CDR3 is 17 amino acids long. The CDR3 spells CASSLSYGGDYQETQYF. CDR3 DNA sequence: TGTGCCAGCAGTTTATCTTACGGGGGGGACTACCAAGAGACCCAGTACTTC.

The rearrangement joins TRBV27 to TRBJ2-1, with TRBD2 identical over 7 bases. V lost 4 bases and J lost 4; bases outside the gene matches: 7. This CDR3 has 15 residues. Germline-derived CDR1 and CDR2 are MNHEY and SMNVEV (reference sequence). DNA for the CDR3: TGTGCCAGCAGTTGGGGGGGTAGCGGGTACAATGAGCAGTTCTTC. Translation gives CASSWGGSGYNEQFF.

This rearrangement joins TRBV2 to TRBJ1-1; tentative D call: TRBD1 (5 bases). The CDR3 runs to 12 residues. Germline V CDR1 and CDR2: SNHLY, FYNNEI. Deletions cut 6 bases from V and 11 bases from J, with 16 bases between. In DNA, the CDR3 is TGTGCCAGCAGACCAACAGGCTTGGGGGCTTTCTTT. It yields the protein CASRPTGLGAFF.

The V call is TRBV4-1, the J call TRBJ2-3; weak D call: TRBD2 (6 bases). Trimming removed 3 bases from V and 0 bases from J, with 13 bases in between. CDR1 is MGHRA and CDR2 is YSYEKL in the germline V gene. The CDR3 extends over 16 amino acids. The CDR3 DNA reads TGCGCCAGCAGCCAGCATCCCGGGACTAGCACAGATACGCAGTATTTT. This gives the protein CASSQHPGTSTDTQYF.

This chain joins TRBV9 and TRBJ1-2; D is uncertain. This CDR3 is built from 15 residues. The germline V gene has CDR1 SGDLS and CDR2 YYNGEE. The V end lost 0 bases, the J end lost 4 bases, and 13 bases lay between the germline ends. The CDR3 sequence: CASSVDRGKAYGYTF. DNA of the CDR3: TGTGCCAGCAGCGTAGACCGCGGGAAGGCCTATGGCTACACCTTC.

CDR3 residues: CASSSPGRGTYEQYF. The CDR3, as DNA: TGTGCCAGCAGCTCTCCGGGACGGGGAACCTACGAGCAGTACTTC. V gene TRBV7-9 combines with J gene TRBJ2-7; D may match TRBD1 or TRBD2 (5 bases each). The CDR3 is 15 residues long. Germline V gene sequence: CDR1 SEHNR, CDR2 FQNEAQ (reference sequence). Trimming stripped 4 bases from V and 2 bases from J, with 15 bases between.

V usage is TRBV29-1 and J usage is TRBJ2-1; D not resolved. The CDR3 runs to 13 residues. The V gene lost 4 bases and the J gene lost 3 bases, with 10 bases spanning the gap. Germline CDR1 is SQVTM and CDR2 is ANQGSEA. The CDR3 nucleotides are TGCAGCGTTGGCCGGGCCAACTACAATGAGCAGTTCTTC. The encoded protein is CSVGRANYNEQFF.

CDR3 nucleotides: TGCGCCAGCAGCCAGGAGGGGGCTGGGGGTGGCTACACCTTC. This translates into CASSQEGAGGGYTF. V is TRBV4-3 and J is TRBJ1-2, with 7 bases that match TRBD1. The germline gives CDR1 LGHNA, CDR2 YSLEER. CDR3 size: 14 residues. After removal of 3 bases from V and 7 bases from J, the junction contained 8 bases not matched to a gene.

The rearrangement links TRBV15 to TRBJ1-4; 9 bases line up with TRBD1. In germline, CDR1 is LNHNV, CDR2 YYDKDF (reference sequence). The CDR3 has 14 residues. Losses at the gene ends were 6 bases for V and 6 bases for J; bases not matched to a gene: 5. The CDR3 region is CATSSGTGYEKLFF. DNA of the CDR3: TGTGCCACCAGTTCCGGGACAGGGTATGAAAAACTGTTTTTT.